This T cell receptor (beta chain) was recorded in a study of blood T cell repertoires in COVID-19. Looked up from germline, CDR1 is SGDLS and CDR2 is YYNGEE. With V trimmed by 1 base and J by 6 bases, 9 bases remained unmatched. The CDR3 length is 16 residues. Clones were sequenced by immunoSEQ multiplex PCR, and TCRdb holds only the in-frame ones, with some missing. Of about 220,000 clones in the sample, around 85% were seen once. In Seattle, patients joined the study during active infection and were tracked longitudinally. The gene calls are TRBV9 and TRBJ2-4; TRBD1 matches 8 bases. Sequencing input: peripheral blood. This receptor was identified in a woman aged 70-85 years with COVID-19, enrolled during active disease. The DNA for the CDR3 is TGTGCCAGCAGCGTATCCGGACAGGGCAGGGGAAACATTCAGTACTTC. Its translation: CASSVSGQGRGNIQYF.